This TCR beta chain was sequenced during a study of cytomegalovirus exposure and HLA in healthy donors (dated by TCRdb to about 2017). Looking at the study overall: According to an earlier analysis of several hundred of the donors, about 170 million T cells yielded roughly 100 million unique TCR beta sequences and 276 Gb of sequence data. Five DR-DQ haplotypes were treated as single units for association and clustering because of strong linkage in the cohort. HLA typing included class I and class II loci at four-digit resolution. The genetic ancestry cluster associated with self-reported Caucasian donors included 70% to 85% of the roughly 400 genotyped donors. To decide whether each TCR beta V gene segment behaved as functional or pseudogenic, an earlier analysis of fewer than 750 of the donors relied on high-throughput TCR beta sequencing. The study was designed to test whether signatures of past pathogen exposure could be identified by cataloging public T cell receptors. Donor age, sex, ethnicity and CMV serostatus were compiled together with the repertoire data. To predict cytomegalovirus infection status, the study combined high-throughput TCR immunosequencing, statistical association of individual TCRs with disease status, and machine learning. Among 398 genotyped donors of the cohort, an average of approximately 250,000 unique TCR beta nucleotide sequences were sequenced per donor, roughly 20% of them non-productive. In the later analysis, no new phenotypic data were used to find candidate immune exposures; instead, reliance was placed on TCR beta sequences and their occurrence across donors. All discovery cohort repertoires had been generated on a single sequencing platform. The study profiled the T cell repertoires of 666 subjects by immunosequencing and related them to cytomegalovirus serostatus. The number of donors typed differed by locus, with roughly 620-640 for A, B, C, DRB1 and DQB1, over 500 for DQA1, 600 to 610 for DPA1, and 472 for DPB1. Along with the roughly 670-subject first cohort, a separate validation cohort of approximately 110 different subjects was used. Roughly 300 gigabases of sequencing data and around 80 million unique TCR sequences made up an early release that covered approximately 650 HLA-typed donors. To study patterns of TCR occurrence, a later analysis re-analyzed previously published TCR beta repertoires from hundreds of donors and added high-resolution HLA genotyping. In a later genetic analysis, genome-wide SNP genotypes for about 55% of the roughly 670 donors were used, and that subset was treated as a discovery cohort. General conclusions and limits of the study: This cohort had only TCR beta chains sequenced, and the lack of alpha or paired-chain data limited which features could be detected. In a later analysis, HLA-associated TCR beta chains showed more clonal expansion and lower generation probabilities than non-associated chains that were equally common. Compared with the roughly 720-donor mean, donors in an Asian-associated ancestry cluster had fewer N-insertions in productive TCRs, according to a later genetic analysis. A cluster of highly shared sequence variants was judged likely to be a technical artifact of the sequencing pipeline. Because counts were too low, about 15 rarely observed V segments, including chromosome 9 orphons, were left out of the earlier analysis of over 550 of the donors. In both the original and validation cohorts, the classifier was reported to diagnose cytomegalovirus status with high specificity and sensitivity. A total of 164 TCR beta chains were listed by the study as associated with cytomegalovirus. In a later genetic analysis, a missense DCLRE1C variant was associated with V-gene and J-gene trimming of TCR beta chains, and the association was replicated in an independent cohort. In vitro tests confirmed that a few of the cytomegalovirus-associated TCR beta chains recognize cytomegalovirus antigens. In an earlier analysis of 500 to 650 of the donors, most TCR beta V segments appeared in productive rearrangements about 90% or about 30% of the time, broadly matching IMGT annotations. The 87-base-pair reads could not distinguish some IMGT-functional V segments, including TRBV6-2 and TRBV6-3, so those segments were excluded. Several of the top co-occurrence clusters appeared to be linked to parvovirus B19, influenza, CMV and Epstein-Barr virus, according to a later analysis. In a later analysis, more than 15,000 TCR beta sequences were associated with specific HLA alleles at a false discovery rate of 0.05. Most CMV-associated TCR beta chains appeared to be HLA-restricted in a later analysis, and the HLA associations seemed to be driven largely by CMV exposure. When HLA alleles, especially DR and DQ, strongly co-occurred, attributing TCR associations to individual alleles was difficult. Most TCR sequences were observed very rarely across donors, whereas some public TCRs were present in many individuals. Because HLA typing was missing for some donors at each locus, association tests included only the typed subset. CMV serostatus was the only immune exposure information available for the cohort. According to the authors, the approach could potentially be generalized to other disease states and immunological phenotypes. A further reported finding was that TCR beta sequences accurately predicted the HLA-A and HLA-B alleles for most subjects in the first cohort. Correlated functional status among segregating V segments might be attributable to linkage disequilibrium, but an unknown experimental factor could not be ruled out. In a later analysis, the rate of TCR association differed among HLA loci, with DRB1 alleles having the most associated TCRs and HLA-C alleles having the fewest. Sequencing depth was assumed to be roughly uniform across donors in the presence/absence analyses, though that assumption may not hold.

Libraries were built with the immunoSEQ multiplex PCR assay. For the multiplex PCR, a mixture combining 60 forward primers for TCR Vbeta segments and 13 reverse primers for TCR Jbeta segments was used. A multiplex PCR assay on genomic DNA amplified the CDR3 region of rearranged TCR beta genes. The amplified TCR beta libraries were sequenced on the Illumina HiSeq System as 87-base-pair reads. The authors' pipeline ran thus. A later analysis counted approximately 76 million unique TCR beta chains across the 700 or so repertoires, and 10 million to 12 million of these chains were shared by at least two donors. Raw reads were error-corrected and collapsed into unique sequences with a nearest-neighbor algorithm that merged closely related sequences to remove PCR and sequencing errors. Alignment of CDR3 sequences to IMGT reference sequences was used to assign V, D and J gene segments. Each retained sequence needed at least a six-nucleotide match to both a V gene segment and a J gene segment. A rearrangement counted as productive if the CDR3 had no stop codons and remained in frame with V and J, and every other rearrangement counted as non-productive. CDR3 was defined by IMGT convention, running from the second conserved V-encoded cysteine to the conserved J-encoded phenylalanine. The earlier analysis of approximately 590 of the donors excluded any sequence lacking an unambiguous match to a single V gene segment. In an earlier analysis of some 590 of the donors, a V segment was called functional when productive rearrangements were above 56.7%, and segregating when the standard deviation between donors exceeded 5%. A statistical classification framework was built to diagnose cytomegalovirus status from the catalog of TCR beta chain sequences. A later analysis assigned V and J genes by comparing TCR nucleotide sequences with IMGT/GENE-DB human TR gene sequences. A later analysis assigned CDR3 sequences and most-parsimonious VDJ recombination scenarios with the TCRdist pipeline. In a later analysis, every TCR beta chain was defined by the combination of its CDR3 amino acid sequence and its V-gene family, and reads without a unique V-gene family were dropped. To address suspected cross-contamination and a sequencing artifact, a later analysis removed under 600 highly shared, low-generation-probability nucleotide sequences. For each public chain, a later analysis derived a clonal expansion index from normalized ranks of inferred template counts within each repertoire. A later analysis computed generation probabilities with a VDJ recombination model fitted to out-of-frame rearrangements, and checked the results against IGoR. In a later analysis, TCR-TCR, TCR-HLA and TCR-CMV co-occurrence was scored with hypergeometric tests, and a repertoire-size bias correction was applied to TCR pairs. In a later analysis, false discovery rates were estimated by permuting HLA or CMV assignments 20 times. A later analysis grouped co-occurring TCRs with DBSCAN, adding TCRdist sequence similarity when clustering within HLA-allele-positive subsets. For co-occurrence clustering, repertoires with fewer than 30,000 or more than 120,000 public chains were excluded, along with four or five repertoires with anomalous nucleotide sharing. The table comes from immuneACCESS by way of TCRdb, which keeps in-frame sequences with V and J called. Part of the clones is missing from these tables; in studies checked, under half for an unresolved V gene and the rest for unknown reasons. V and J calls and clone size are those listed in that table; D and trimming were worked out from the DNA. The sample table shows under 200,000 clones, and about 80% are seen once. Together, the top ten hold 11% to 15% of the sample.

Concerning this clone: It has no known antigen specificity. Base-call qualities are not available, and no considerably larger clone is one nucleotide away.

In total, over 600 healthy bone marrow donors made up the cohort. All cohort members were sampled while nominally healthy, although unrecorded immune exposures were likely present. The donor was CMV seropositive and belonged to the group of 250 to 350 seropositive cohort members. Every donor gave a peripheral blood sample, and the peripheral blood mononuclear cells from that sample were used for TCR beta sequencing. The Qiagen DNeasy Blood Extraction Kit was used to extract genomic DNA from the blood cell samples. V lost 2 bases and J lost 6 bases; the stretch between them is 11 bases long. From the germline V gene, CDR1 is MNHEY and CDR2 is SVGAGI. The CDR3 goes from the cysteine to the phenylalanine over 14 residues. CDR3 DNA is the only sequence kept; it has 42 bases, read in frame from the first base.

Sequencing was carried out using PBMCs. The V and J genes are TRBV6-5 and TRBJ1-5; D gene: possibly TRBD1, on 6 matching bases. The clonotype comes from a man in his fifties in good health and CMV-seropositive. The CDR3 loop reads CASSYGGASQPQHF. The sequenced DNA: TGTGCCAGCAGTTACGGGGGGGCTAGTCAGCCCCAGCATTTT.